This T cell receptor beta chain was obtained from a study of CD8 T cells in ankylosing spondylitis. Looked up from germline, CDR1 is SGHRS and CDR2 is YFSETQ. CDR3 length equals 14 residues. The trim removed 0 bases at V and 9 bases at J, leaving 1 base unmatched. Study-level points and caveats: Typical of ankylosing spondylitis blood, it appeared, was a TCR beta motif of roughly eight highly homologous variants. Earlier reports found some motif variants in synovial fluid and blood in reactive arthritis. Matched ankylosing spondylitis synovial fluid reportedly contained a significantly enriched population of disease-linked clones.

In its sample, this clonotype was seen many times. Antigen specificity is unknown. TCRdb re-analysed the 5' RACE reads in MiXCR, keeping a single row per CDR3 protein. Seen here are 200,000 to 250,000 distinct CDR3 sequences, approximately 7.3% observed once, and the top ten hold around 14%. Sequencing was carried out using blood, either unsorted or a sorted T cell fraction (not recorded which). The chain links TRBV5-1 to TRBJ1-6; 9 nucleotides agree with TRBD1. The sequence came from a male donor with ankylosing spondylitis. For the CDR3, the DNA is TGCGCCAGCAGCTTGGAGACAGGGGGTTCACCCCTCCACTTT. Protein product: CASSLETGGSPLHF. Full variable domain (outside the CDR3, taken from reference TRBV5-1 and TRBJ1-6): KAGVTQTPRYLIKTRGQQVTLSCSPISGHRSVSWYQQTPGQGLQFLFEYFSETQRNKGNFPGRFSGRQFSNSRSEMNVSTLELGDSALYLCASSLETGGSPLHFGNGTRLTVT.